A single T cell receptor beta chain is shown here with its context. Antigen specificity is unknown. Populations isolated by sorting all had purity greater than 95%. The study reverse transcribed the entire isolated RNA, so it sequenced expressed TCRB transcripts. The assay was immunoSEQ multiplex PCR, and TCRdb's table has in-frame clones only and misses some. The data contain more than 550,000 clones, 11% to 15% of them seen just once; the ten biggest clones take up just under 0.04%. This entry is derived from a study of beta chain features in type 1 diabetes. Broader study findings: There was a moderate but significant shortening of TCRB CDR3s in all four CD4+ subsets of Type 1 diabetes patients. cDNA sequencing could over-represent cells with high TCR expression.

Germline lookup yields CDR1 LGHNA and CDR2 YNFKEQ. V was shortened by 5 bases and J by 1 base, with 6 bases between the two germline ends. The CDR3 has 14 residues. The sequence came from a young man with type 1 diabetes. The sequenced material came from naive CD4+ T cells from blood. The genes are TRBV4-2 and TRBJ2-6, with unresolved D. CDR3 nucleotides: TGTGCCAGCAGCTTGGGGTCTGGGGCCAACGTCCTGACTTTC. It translates to CASSLGSGANVLTF.